These 21 T cell receptor beta chains share one sample of origin, sequenced in a study of blood T cell repertoires in COVID-19. Profiling relied on immunoSEQ multiplex PCR, and the TCRdb table lists in-frame clones only, not all of them. The sample has about 120,000 clones, 80% to 90% seen once; the top ten hold about 7.4%. The material sequenced was peripheral blood. These receptors all stem from a man aged 65-85 years who had recovered from COVID-19.

This clone appeared once. This rearrangement joins TRBV2 to TRBJ2-4; TRBD1 might be the D (7 bases). The CDR3 runs 13 residues. V was shortened by 3 bases and J by 7 bases, with 10 bases between the two germline ends. Germline V lookup: CDR1 SNHLY, CDR2 FYNNEI. The CDR3 here is CASSDRGENIQYF. For the CDR3, the DNA is TGTGCCAGCAGTGACAGGGGGGAGAACATTCAGTACTTC.

The V call is TRBV5-1, the J call TRBJ1-2; D is possibly TRBD1 (5 bases). Trimming took 7 bases from V and 8 from J, leaving 15 bases between them. CDR3 length: 12 residues. Germline V gene data show CDR1 as SGHRS and CDR2 as YFSETQ. The CDR3 here is CASSQEGVGYTF. CDR3 nucleotide sequence: TGCGCCAGCTCCCAGGAAGGGGTCGGCTACACCTTC.

The chain links TRBV19 to TRBJ2-3; TRBD1 aligns across 12 bases. The CDR3 has 14 residues. Germline V gene sequence: CDR1 LNHDA, CDR2 SQIVND (reference sequence). After removal of 4 bases from V and 7 bases from J, the junction contained 3 bases not matched to a gene. The CDR3 coding sequence is TGTGCCAGTAGTAGGGACAGGGGGCCAAATACGCAGTATTTT. This encodes CASSRDRGPNTQYF.

The chain recombines TRBV5-4 with TRBJ1-2; tentatively, D is TRBD1 (6 bases). From germline, CDR1 is SGHNT and CDR2 YYREEE (reference sequence). This CDR3 contains 14 residues. V was clipped by 0 bases and J by 8 bases, with 14 bases between them. CDR3 DNA: TGTGCCAGCAGCTTGGGCGGAGGGGGAGGGGGCTACACCTTC. Protein product: CASSLGGGGGGYTF.

The chain carries TRBV4-2 and TRBJ2-7; the match to TRBD2 covers 13 bases. Germline values: CDR1 LGHNA, CDR2 YNFKEQ. The CDR3 covers 16 residues. The J segment lost 4 bases and the V segment lost 1 base, leaving 4 bases of the junction unmatched. CDR3 protein: CASSQGLAGGLYEQYF. The CDR3 bases are TGTGCCAGCAGCCAAGGACTAGCGGGAGGTTTGTACGAGCAGTACTTC.

This clone turned up a few times. The rearrangement links TRBV28 to TRBJ2-3; 8 bases map to TRBD1. The CDR3 spans 16 residues. The J segment lost 0 bases and the V segment lost 5 bases, leaving 7 bases of the junction unmatched. Germline V lookup: CDR1 MDHEN, CDR2 SYDVKM. CDR3 DNA sequence: TGTGCCAGCAGTAAATCCCGGACAGGGAGCACAGATACGCAGTATTTT. It specifies CASSKSRTGSTDTQYF.

This clone appeared a single time. The chain uses TRBV19 and TRBJ2-7; TRBD1 matches 7 bases. This CDR3 is 13 amino acids long. Germline trimming cut 4 bases from V and 3 bases from J; bases unmatched to any gene: 3. Germline-derived CDR1 and CDR2 are LNHDA and SQIVND (reference sequence). CDR3 coding DNA: TGTGCCAGTAGTAGGGACAGTGGCTACGAGCAGTACTTC. Protein: CASSRDSGYEQYF.

This rearrangement joins TRBV30 to TRBJ2-6, with D unclear. There are 14 residues in the CDR3. The V and J ends lost 0 bases and 1 base respectively, with 4 bases between them. Germline CDR1 is GTSNPN and CDR2 is SVGIG (reference sequence). CDR3 nucleotides: TGTGCCTGGAGTGTCGGGTCTGGGGCCAACGTCCTGACTTTC. It translates to CAWSVGSGANVLTF.

The chain couples TRBV18 to TRBJ2-7, with TRBD1 identical over 10 bases. The CDR3 runs to 15 residues. Germline V CDR1 and CDR2: KGHSH, LQKENI. V shed 4 bases and J 2 bases; nucleotides not matched to a gene: 5. The CDR3 here is CASSRDRGSPYEQYF. The CDR3, as DNA: TGTGCCAGCTCACGGGACAGGGGATCCCCCTACGAGCAGTACTTC.

The chain has TRBV28 and TRBJ1-1; possible D gene TRBD1, 6 bases. Germline CDR1 is MDHEN and CDR2 is SYDVKM. The V and J ends lost 6 bases and 0 bases respectively, with 11 bases between them. The CDR3 spans 14 residues. CDR3 sequence: CASRRGQLNTEAFF. CDR3 sequence (DNA): TGTGCCAGCAGACGGGGACAACTGAACACTGAAGCTTTCTTT.

This clone showed up just a few times. The rearrangement uses TRBV4-2 and TRBJ1-6; no firm D call. This CDR3 spans 16 amino acids. The V end lost 0 bases, the J end lost 10 bases, and 16 bases lay between the germline ends. The germline V gene has CDR1 LGHNA and CDR2 YNFKEQ. CDR3 region: CASSQDGAGSRSPLHF. DNA for the CDR3: TGTGCCAGCAGCCAAGATGGTGCGGGCTCTAGATCACCCCTCCACTTT.

This chain links TRBV5-1 with TRBJ1-5; TRBD1 might be the D (6 bases). Between the trimmed V and J ends, which lost 0 bases and 7 bases, there was a span of 20 bases. This CDR3 is built from 17 residues. CDR1 is SGHRS, CDR2 YFSETQ, per germline. For the CDR3, the DNA is TGCGCCAGCAGCTTGGATGGGGGATCAGGGGATGAACAGCCCCAGCATTTT. It encodes CASSLDGGSGDEQPQHF.

V and J are TRBV7-9 and TRBJ2-7; D may be TRBD2 (5 bases). Germline CDR1 is SEHNR and CDR2 is FQNEAQ (reference sequence). The CDR3 consists of 13 residues. With 2 bases removed from V and 3 bases from J, the gap between germline ends came to 8 bases. The DNA for the CDR3 is TGTGCCAGCAGCTTAAACGCGGGCTACGAGCAGTACTTC. Encoded protein: CASSLNAGYEQYF.

The V call is TRBV24-1, the J call TRBJ1-2; 12 nucleotides line up with TRBD1. From germline, CDR1 is KGHDR and CDR2 SFDVKD. The CDR3 sequence is 14 residues long. Trimming removed 4 bases from V and 8 bases from J; junction bases left unmatched: 4. CDR3 in DNA: TGTGCCACCAGTGAAACAGGGACAGGGGGCGGCTACACCTTC. Protein sequence: CATSETGTGGGYTF.

This clone came up once. The chain combines TRBV29-1 with TRBJ2-5, with 12 bases matching TRBD1. V shed 5 bases, J shed 4 bases, and the junction held 8 bases outside the gene matches. CDR3 size: 15 residues. In germline, CDR1 is SQVTM, CDR2 ANQGSEA. The CDR3 loop reads CSVLGTGGARETQYF. As DNA, the CDR3 is TGCAGCGTTCTGGGGACAGGGGGCGCCCGAGAGACCCAGTACTTC.

The V call is TRBV9, the J call TRBJ2-1; weak D call: TRBD2 (5 bases). Germline V CDR1 and CDR2: SGDLS, YYNGEE. CDR3 length equals 15 residues. V was trimmed by 2 bases and J by 4 bases, leaving 13 bases between them. The CDR3: CASSVGSGKYNEQFF. The CDR3 DNA sequence: TGTGCCAGCAGCGTTGGATCCGGGAAGTACAATGAGCAGTTCTTC.

This chain links TRBV5-1 with TRBJ2-5; 10 bases map to TRBD2. Germline V CDR1 and CDR2: SGHRS, YFSETQ. V trimming: 3 bases; J trimming: 6 bases; junction bases outside the gene matches: 11. The length of the CDR3 is 16 residues. The CDR3 loop reads CASSSESGGALKTQYF. In DNA, the CDR3 is TGCGCCAGCAGCTCGGAGAGCGGGGGGGCCTTGAAGACCCAGTACTTC.

The chain links TRBV5-1 to TRBJ1-4, with TRBD1 as a possible D gene (6 bases). CDR1 and CDR2 from the germline V gene are SGHRS and YFSETQ. CDR3 size: 14 residues. V lost 6 bases, J lost 8 bases, and 17 bases lay in between. CDR3 bases: TGCGCCAGCAAGATTCAACCGCAGGGGGAAAAACTGTTTTTT. It translates to CASKIQPQGEKLFF.

This clone appeared a single time. This chain links TRBV5-1 with TRBJ1-4; maybe TRBD1 (5 bases). Looked up from germline, CDR1 is SGHRS and CDR2 is YFSETQ. V lost 4 bases and J lost 4, with 14 bases in between. This CDR3 region has 15 residues. The CDR3 loop reads CASSTFGGSNEKLFF. In DNA form, the CDR3 reads TGCGCCAGCAGCACTTTCGGGGGAAGTAATGAAAAACTGTTTTTT.

The genes are TRBV11-1 and TRBJ2-1; 9 nucleotides align to TRBD2. V was clipped by 6 bases and J by 5 bases; unmatched bases: 5. CDR1 and CDR2 from the germline V gene are SGHAT and FQDESV (reference sequence). The CDR3 is made up of 14 amino acids. The CDR3, as DNA: TGTGCCAGCAGTCGACTAGCGGAGGACAATGAGCAGTTCTTC. It codes for CASSRLAEDNEQFF.

This chain links TRBV10-2 with TRBJ1-1, with 7 bases identical to TRBD1. Unmatched junction bases numbered 4, after V lost 0 bases and J lost 9 bases. Germline CDR1 is WSHSY and CDR2 is SAAADI. CDR3 size: 13 residues. This CDR3 is CASSESPGQQAFF. The CDR3 DNA sequence: TGCGCCAGCAGTGAGTCCCCGGGACAGCAAGCTTTCTTT.